A single T cell receptor (beta chain) is shown here with its context. Antigen unknown. These data belong to a study of vaccination and CD4 T cells after COVID-19. For the study at large: Either a CEFX pool, an HIV-1 Nef pool, or no peptide was added to control cultures.

Sequenced with the Oncomine TCR Beta short-read assay was DNA taken from cultured CD4+ T cells. TCRdb re-called the PCR reads through MiXCR, storing one row per CDR3 protein. The table shows more than 4,500 distinct CDR3 sequences, with roughly a quarter occurring only once. Treatment: roughly 10-day PBMC culture with coronavirus spike peptide pools or control peptides (ViraFEST assay). Unexposed donor CD4+ T cells predated the COVID-19 pandemic, collected 2011-2018. ViraFEST grew antigen-specific T cells using peptide pools, then sequenced TCRs. Each of days 3 and 7 saw half the medium replaced by fresh IL-2 medium. The specimen was CD4+ T cells from blood, cultured in vitro. This sequence was found in a human donor in good health.

The CDR3 coding sequence is TGTGCCAGTGGCATCCTTGGAGCCGTCGGGGACGAGCAGTACTTC. Protein: CASGILGAVGDEQYF. The chain joins TRBV27 to TRBJ2-7, with D possibly matching TRBD2 (5 bases). Trimming took off 9 bases at V and 5 bases at J, with 23 bases between the two ends. Germline V gene lookup returns CDR1 MNHEY and CDR2 SMNVEV (reference sequence). The CDR3 spans 15 residues.